A selection of T cell receptor beta chains follows, all from one sample in a study of shared clonotypes between healthy human individuals. Sequenced by immunoSEQ multiplex PCR; TCRdb stores in-frame clones only, minus some. Of about 2 million clones in the sample, around 96% were seen once. The sample taken for sequencing was naive CD8+ T cells sorted from blood. These receptors all stem from a man between 18 and 35 years old in good health. Both conserved end residues are part of each CDR3. The order of the fields is J gene, V gene, D gene, clone size, CDR3 protein, CDR3 DNA. A D gene is named only where the DNA matches it firmly. Not every row has a clone size; where given, it reads once, few, many or a size class.

j_call: TRBJ2-7
v_call: TRBV6-6
d_call: .
clone_size: .
cdr3_aa: CASSTTSYEQYF
cdr3_nt: TGTGCCAGCAGTACAACCTCTTACGAGCAGTACTTC

j_call: TRBJ2-7
v_call: TRBV6-1
d_call: TRBD2
clone_size: .
cdr3_aa: CASSEDKRGPYEQYF
cdr3_nt: TGTGCCAGCAGTGAAGATAAGCGGGGACCCTACGAGCAGTACTTC

j_call: TRBJ1-5
v_call: TRBV6-5
d_call: .
clone_size: .
cdr3_aa: CASSYAGDGSQPQHF
cdr3_nt: TGTGCCAGCAGTTACGCAGGGGATGGTAGTCAGCCCCAGCATTTT

j_call: TRBJ1-1
v_call: TRBV7-9
d_call: .
clone_size: .
cdr3_aa: CASSSGADTEAFF
cdr3_nt: TGTGCCAGCAGCTCAGGCGCAGACACTGAAGCTTTCTTT

j_call: TRBJ2-5
v_call: TRBV13
d_call: .
clone_size: .
cdr3_aa: CASSLGTATLEETQYF
cdr3_nt: TGTGCCAGCAGCTTAGGGACCGCCACTTTGGAAGAGACCCAGTACTTC

j_call: TRBJ2-7
v_call: TRBV2
d_call: TRBD2
clone_size: .
cdr3_aa: CASSGTSGRVYEQYF
cdr3_nt: TGTGCCAGCAGTGGGACTAGCGGGAGAGTATACGAGCAGTACTTC

j_call: TRBJ2-4
v_call: TRBV28
d_call: .
clone_size: .
cdr3_aa: CASLSGRGVLVSDIQYF
cdr3_nt: TGTGCCAGCCTCTCGGGGAGGGGGGTTTTGGTCAGCGACATTCAGTACTTC

j_call: TRBJ2-7
v_call: TRBV9
d_call: TRBD1
clone_size: .
cdr3_aa: CASSAEGQAYEQYF
cdr3_nt: TGTGCCAGCAGCGCCGAGGGACAGGCCTACGAGCAGTACTTC

j_call: TRBJ1-1
v_call: TRBV13
d_call: .
clone_size: .
cdr3_aa: CASSLPLAQEGSEAFF
cdr3_nt: TGTGCCAGCAGCTTGCCCCTAGCCCAGGAGGGCTCTGAAGCTTTCTTT

j_call: TRBJ1-2
v_call: TRBV6-6
d_call: .
clone_size: .
cdr3_aa: CASSYSGARDQAGYTF
cdr3_nt: TGTGCCAGCAGTTACTCGGGCGCTAGGGACCAGGCGGGCTACACCTTC

j_call: TRBJ1-6
v_call: TRBV15
d_call: TRBD1
clone_size: .
cdr3_aa: CATSGSTGVSSPLHF
cdr3_nt: TGTGCCACCAGCGGATCGACAGGGGTTTCTTCACCCCTCCACTTT

j_call: TRBJ2-3
v_call: TRBV7-9
d_call: TRBD2
clone_size: .
cdr3_aa: CASSWRTSADTQYF
cdr3_nt: TGTGCCAGCAGCTGGAGGACTAGCGCAGATACGCAGTATTTT

j_call: TRBJ2-7
v_call: TRBV4-1
d_call: TRBD1
clone_size: .
cdr3_aa: CASSPTGQGAWEQYF
cdr3_nt: TGCGCCAGCAGCCCTACGGGACAGGGGGCGTGGGAGCAGTACTTC

j_call: TRBJ1-6
v_call: TRBV27
d_call: .
clone_size: .
cdr3_aa: CASSPSRGYNSPLHF
cdr3_nt: TGTGCCAGCAGTCCCTCCCGGGGCTATAATTCACCCCTCCACTTT

j_call: TRBJ2-3
v_call: TRBV9
d_call: .
clone_size: few
cdr3_aa: CASSVADTQYF
cdr3_nt: TGTGCCAGCAGCGTAGCAGATACGCAGTATTTT

j_call: TRBJ1-6
v_call: TRBV7-8
d_call: .
clone_size: once
cdr3_aa: CASSLGGDNSPLHF
cdr3_nt: TGTGCCAGCAGCCTGGGGGGCGACAATTCACCCCTCCACTTT

j_call: TRBJ2-1
v_call: TRBV7-8
d_call: TRBD2
clone_size: .
cdr3_aa: CASSPRLVGTSKFHEQFF
cdr3_nt: TGTGCCAGCAGCCCCCGATTAGTCGGGACTAGCAAGTTCCATGAGCAGTTCTTC

j_call: TRBJ2-7
v_call: TRBV5-1
d_call: .
clone_size: .
cdr3_aa: CASSLVASYEQYF
cdr3_nt: TGCGCCAGCAGCTTGGTTGCCTCCTACGAGCAGTACTTC

j_call: TRBJ1-2
v_call: TRBV6-6
d_call: .
clone_size: .
cdr3_aa: CASSPWTDYGYTF
cdr3_nt: TGTGCCAGCAGCCCCTGGACAGACTATGGCTACACCTTC

j_call: TRBJ2-1
v_call: TRBV20-1
d_call: TRBD1
clone_size: .
cdr3_aa: CSAHHRDRAFF
cdr3_nt: TGCAGTGCTCACCACCGGGACAGGGCGTTCTTC

j_call: TRBJ2-2
v_call: TRBV7-9
d_call: .
clone_size: once
cdr3_aa: CASSLSTGNTGELFF
cdr3_nt: TGTGCCAGCAGCTTGAGTACAGGGAACACCGGGGAGCTGTTTTTT

j_call: TRBJ1-2
v_call: TRBV28
d_call: .
clone_size: .
cdr3_aa: CASSPAEFYGYTF
cdr3_nt: TGTGCCAGCAGCCCGGCTGAATTCTATGGCTACACCTTC

j_call: TRBJ1-2
v_call: TRBV10-1
d_call: .
clone_size: once
cdr3_aa: CASSPDGYGYTF
cdr3_nt: TGCGCCAGCAGCCCCGACGGATATGGCTACACCTTC

j_call: TRBJ2-2
v_call: TRBV11-2
d_call: .
clone_size: .
cdr3_aa: CASSRRQGLLGGELFF
cdr3_nt: TGTGCCAGCAGCCGCCGACAAGGTCTATTGGGCGGGGAGCTGTTTTTT

j_call: TRBJ1-2
v_call: TRBV28
d_call: TRBD1
clone_size: .
cdr3_aa: CASSTPDRGAYGYTF
cdr3_nt: TGTGCCAGCAGTACCCCAGACAGGGGGGCCTATGGCTACACCTTC

j_call: TRBJ1-3
v_call: TRBV4-2
d_call: TRBD1
clone_size: .
cdr3_aa: CASSQDKGQGRNTIYF
cdr3_nt: TGTGCCAGCAGCCAAGATAAGGGACAGGGAAGAAACACCATATATTTT

j_call: TRBJ2-5
v_call: TRBV9
d_call: .
clone_size: .
cdr3_aa: CASNLGLSETQYF
cdr3_nt: TGTGCCAGCAACTTGGGGCTTTCGGAGACCCAGTACTTC

j_call: TRBJ2-7
v_call: TRBV29-1
d_call: .
clone_size: .
cdr3_aa: CSARTLYEQYF
cdr3_nt: TGCAGCGCCCGGACTTTATACGAGCAGTACTTC

j_call: TRBJ1-2
v_call: TRBV13
d_call: .
clone_size: .
cdr3_aa: CASSTETTYGYTF
cdr3_nt: TGTGCCAGCAGCACAGAGACAACCTATGGCTACACCTTC

j_call: TRBJ1-4
v_call: TRBV5-8
d_call: TRBD1
clone_size: .
cdr3_aa: CASSSRGANEKLFF
cdr3_nt: TGTGCCAGCAGCTCCAGGGGGGCTAATGAAAAACTGTTTTTT

j_call: TRBJ2-7
v_call: TRBV6-6
d_call: TRBD1
clone_size: .
cdr3_aa: CASGKRDRTYEQYF
cdr3_nt: TGTGCCAGCGGGAAACGGGACAGAACCTACGAGCAGTACTTC

j_call: TRBJ2-7
v_call: TRBV4-1
d_call: .
clone_size: .
cdr3_aa: CASSQMGAAYEQYF
cdr3_nt: TGCGCCAGCAGCCAGATGGGGGCCGCCTACGAGCAGTACTTC

j_call: TRBJ2-2
v_call: TRBV29-1
d_call: .
clone_size: .
cdr3_aa: CSVPGRNTGELFF
cdr3_nt: TGCAGCGTTCCAGGGCGGAACACCGGGGAGCTGTTTTTT

j_call: TRBJ2-5
v_call: TRBV6-5
d_call: .
clone_size: once
cdr3_aa: CASSTTVGDETQYF
cdr3_nt: TGTGCCAGCAGCACCACCGTAGGGGACGAGACCCAGTACTTC

j_call: TRBJ1-4
v_call: TRBV7-9
d_call: .
clone_size: .
cdr3_aa: CASSLVGAGLNEKLFF
cdr3_nt: TGTGCCAGCAGCTTAGTAGGGGCCGGTCTTAATGAAAAACTGTTTTTT

j_call: TRBJ2-1
v_call: TRBV7-9
d_call: .
clone_size: .
cdr3_aa: CASSLGVFEVNEQFF
cdr3_nt: TGTGCCAGCAGCTTAGGGGTCTTTGAGGTCAATGAGCAGTTCTTC

j_call: TRBJ2-7
v_call: TRBV28
d_call: .
clone_size: .
cdr3_aa: CASSSPRVDEGGYVHEQYF
cdr3_nt: TGTGCCAGCAGTTCCCCCAGAGTTGATGAGGGGGGCTATGTCCACGAGCAGTACTTC

j_call: TRBJ1-1
v_call: TRBV30
d_call: .
clone_size: .
cdr3_aa: CALKTGTRTEAFF
cdr3_nt: TGTGCCTTGAAAACAGGGACACGAACTGAAGCTTTCTTT

j_call: TRBJ1-5
v_call: TRBV6-1
d_call: .
clone_size: once
cdr3_aa: CASSTWSNQPQHF
cdr3_nt: TGTGCCAGCAGTACATGGAGCAATCAGCCCCAGCATTTT

j_call: TRBJ2-7
v_call: TRBV27
d_call: TRBD1
clone_size: .
cdr3_aa: CASSPGPGTGVSEQYF
cdr3_nt: TGTGCCAGCAGTCCCGGCCCAGGGACAGGGGTCAGCGAGCAGTACTTC

j_call: TRBJ2-7
v_call: TRBV12-2
d_call: .
clone_size: .
cdr3_aa: CASRLCPPGYEQYF
cdr3_nt: TGTGCAAGTCGCTTGTGTCCCCCGGGTTACGAGCAGTACTTC

j_call: TRBJ2-3
v_call: TRBV28
d_call: .
clone_size: .
cdr3_aa: CASNRRGTDTQYF
cdr3_nt: TGTGCCAGCAATCGCCGTGGCACAGATACGCAGTATTTT

j_call: TRBJ1-2
v_call: TRBV5-1
d_call: .
clone_size: few
cdr3_aa: CASSSDYGYTF
cdr3_nt: TGCGCCAGCAGCTCGGACTATGGCTACACCTTC

j_call: TRBJ2-7
v_call: TRBV2
d_call: .
clone_size: .
cdr3_aa: CASTNTGSRGYEQYF
cdr3_nt: TGTGCCAGCACCAACACAGGCTCCAGGGGCTACGAGCAGTACTTC

j_call: TRBJ2-3
v_call: TRBV4-3
d_call: TRBD1
clone_size: .
cdr3_aa: CASSQDIGDRQYF
cdr3_nt: TGCGCCAGCAGCCAAGATATAGGGGACAGGCAGTATTTT

j_call: TRBJ2-7
v_call: TRBV11-2
d_call: .
clone_size: few
cdr3_aa: CASSLDHYEQYF
cdr3_nt: TGTGCCAGCAGCTTAGATCACTACGAGCAGTACTTC

j_call: TRBJ2-7
v_call: TRBV9
d_call: TRBD2
clone_size: .
cdr3_aa: CASSVDGLDSYEQYF
cdr3_nt: TGTGCCAGCAGCGTTGACGGACTAGATTCCTACGAGCAGTACTTC

j_call: TRBJ1-1
v_call: TRBV18
d_call: .
clone_size: .
cdr3_aa: CASSPPRDRATEAFF
cdr3_nt: TGTGCCAGCTCACCACCGAGGGACCGGGCCACTGAAGCTTTCTTT

j_call: TRBJ2-5
v_call: TRBV5-6
d_call: TRBD2
clone_size: .
cdr3_aa: CASSFAIGTSEETQYF
cdr3_nt: TGTGCCAGCAGCTTCGCGATTGGGACTAGCGAAGAGACCCAGTACTTC

j_call: TRBJ1-2
v_call: TRBV7-2
d_call: .
clone_size: .
cdr3_aa: CASSLDSGIKRGYTF
cdr3_nt: TGTGCCAGCAGCTTAGACTCCGGGATCAAACGTGGCTACACCTTC

j_call: TRBJ1-1
v_call: TRBV4-3
d_call: .
clone_size: .
cdr3_aa: CASSQDLLFTEAFF
cdr3_nt: TGCGCCAGCAGCCAAGATCTCCTGTTCACTGAAGCTTTCTTT

j_call: TRBJ2-1
v_call: TRBV7-8
d_call: TRBD2
clone_size: .
cdr3_aa: CASSYEEGLAGYHEQFF
cdr3_nt: TGTGCCAGCAGCTACGAAGAGGGCCTAGCGGGATACCATGAGCAGTTCTTC

j_call: TRBJ2-7
v_call: TRBV28
d_call: .
clone_size: .
cdr3_aa: CASSPNYEQYF
cdr3_nt: TGTGCCAGCAGTCCCAACTACGAGCAGTACTTC

j_call: TRBJ2-6
v_call: TRBV7-8
d_call: TRBD1
clone_size: .
cdr3_aa: CASSLDGTGILTLKVLTF
cdr3_nt: TGTGCCAGCAGCTTAGACGGGACAGGGATACTTACCCTCAAGGTCCTGACTTTC

j_call: TRBJ1-1
v_call: TRBV2
d_call: .
clone_size: .
cdr3_aa: CASRVSAMNTEAFF
cdr3_nt: TGTGCCAGCAGGGTCAGTGCAATGAACACTGAAGCTTTCTTT

j_call: TRBJ2-1
v_call: TRBV29-1
d_call: .
clone_size: .
cdr3_aa: CSVGMPSSYNEQFF
cdr3_nt: TGCAGCGTTGGAATGCCGAGCTCCTACAATGAGCAGTTCTTC

j_call: TRBJ2-1
v_call: TRBV27
d_call: .
clone_size: .
cdr3_aa: CASSPSGRNEQFF
cdr3_nt: TGTGCCAGCAGTCCTTCCGGTCGCAATGAGCAGTTCTTC